Listed here is a single TCR beta chain. In germline, CDR1 is SEHNR, CDR2 FQNEAQ (reference sequence). Trimming cost V 0 bases and J 3 bases, with 8 bases left between them. The CDR3 is 14 amino acids. These data come from a study of siplizumab effects on memory and regulatory T cells. Sequencing used immunoSEQ multiplex PCR; TCRdb keeps in-frame clones, though not all of them. The sample carries some 52,000 clones, 95% to 98% recorded once. The sequence derives from a human donor in good health. The sample taken for sequencing was naive CD4+ T cells sorted from blood. The rearrangement uses TRBV7-9 and TRBJ1-1; D not certain. The CDR3 loop is CASSLAVQYTEAFF. The CDR3 DNA is TGTGCCAGCAGCTTAGCGGTACAGTACACTGAAGCTTTCTTT.